This note documents a single T cell receptor (beta chain) sequence. Its antigen is currently unknown. This may arise from a read error, as a much more abundant clone is one base away. A TCRbeta library incorporating unique molecular identifiers was prepared. MiXCR, applied by TCRdb to the PCR reads, yields one record per CDR3 protein. Of roughly 150,000 distinct CDR3 sequences in the sample, approximately 12% were seen once. The CDR3 totals 13 residues. Germline values: CDR1 SEHNR, CDR2 FQNEAQ (reference sequence). These data come from a study of T-cell reconstitution after alpha-beta-depleted transplantation in children. Whole-study findings and limits: A year post-transplant, T-cell counts and diversity derived mostly from newly produced T cells. Where alpha-beta T cells came from about two months after transplant was reportedly several hundred expanded graft clones. At day 60, the high TCRbeta diversity found in some patients originated from recipient T cells and thymic progenitors that had survived.

The chain joins TRBV7-9 to TRBJ1-1, with unresolved D. The receptor comes from a boy aged 2 to 10 with acute myeloid leukemia, due to receive a stem cell transplant. Sample: PBMCs, taken before TCRalphabeta/CD19-depleted stem cell transplant. CDR3 DNA sequence: TGTGGCAGCAGACCACCTGAGGGTATCGAAGCTTTCTTT. This codes for CGSRPPEGIEAFF.